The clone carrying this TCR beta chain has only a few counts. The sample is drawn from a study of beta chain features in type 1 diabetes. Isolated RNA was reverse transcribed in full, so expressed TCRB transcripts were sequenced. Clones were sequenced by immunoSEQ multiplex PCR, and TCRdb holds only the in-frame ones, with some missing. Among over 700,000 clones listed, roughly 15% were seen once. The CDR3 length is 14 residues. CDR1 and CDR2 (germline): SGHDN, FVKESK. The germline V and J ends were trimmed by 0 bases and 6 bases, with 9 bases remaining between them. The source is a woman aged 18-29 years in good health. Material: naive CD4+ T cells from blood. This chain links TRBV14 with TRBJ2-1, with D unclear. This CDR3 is CASSQDPNGNEQFF. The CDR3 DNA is TGTGCCAGCAGCCAAGACCCTAACGGCAATGAGCAGTTCTTC.